This T cell receptor beta chain appears in the sequencing data of a study of cytomegalovirus exposure and HLA in healthy donors. Study-level background: A previous analysis identified about 110 million unique TCR beta sequences derived from around 200 million T cells. Whole-study results and caveats: Prior analysis indicated that the majority of TCR beta V segments exhibited productivity approximately 87% or approximately 30% of the time. Follow-up analysis later connected one missense variant in DCLRE1C with trimming of TCR beta V- and J-genes.

Healthy bone marrow donors formed the donor group. The germline V gene has CDR1 SEHNR and CDR2 FQNEAQ (reference sequence). V lost 6 bases, J lost 7 bases, and 15 bases lay in between. This CDR3 region has 13 residues. With respect to this clone: What it binds is not known.

It was with 60 Vbeta and 13 Jbeta primers that the PCR ran. This table comes from immunoSEQ multiplex PCR, and its TCRdb copy is limited to in-frame clones, with some not included. Seen here are fewer than 80,000 clones, about 75% observed once, and the top ten hold roughly 25%. Sequenced sample: PBMCs. The chain has TRBV7-9 and TRBJ1-2; no reliable D call. The sequence was obtained from a woman aged 40 to 50 in good health and CMV-seropositive. The CDR3 nucleotides are TGTGCCAGCAGTGACAAGGTCGTCTTTGGCTACACCTTC. The encoded protein is CASSDKVVFGYTF.